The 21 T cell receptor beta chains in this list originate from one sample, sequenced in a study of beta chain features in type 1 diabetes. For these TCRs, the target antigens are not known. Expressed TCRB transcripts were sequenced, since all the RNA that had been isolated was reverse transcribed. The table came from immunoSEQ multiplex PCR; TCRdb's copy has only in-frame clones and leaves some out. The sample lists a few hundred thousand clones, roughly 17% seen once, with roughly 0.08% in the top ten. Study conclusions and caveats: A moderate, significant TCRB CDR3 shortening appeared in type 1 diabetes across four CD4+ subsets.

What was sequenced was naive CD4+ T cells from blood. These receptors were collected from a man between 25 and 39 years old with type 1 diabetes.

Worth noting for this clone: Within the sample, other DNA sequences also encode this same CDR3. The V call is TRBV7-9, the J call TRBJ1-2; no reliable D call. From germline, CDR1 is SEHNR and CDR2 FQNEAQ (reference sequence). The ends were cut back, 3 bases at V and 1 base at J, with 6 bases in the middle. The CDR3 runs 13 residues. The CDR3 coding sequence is TGTGCCAGCAGCTTTCAAAATAACTATGGCTACACCTTC. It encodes CASSFQNNYGYTF. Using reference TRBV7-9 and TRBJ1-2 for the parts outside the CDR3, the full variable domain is DTGVSQNPRHKITKRGQNVTFRCDPISEHNRLYWYRQTLGQGPEFLTYFQNEAQLEKSRLLSDRFSAERPKGSFSTLEIQRTEQGDSAMYLCASSFQNNYGYTFGSGTRLTVV.

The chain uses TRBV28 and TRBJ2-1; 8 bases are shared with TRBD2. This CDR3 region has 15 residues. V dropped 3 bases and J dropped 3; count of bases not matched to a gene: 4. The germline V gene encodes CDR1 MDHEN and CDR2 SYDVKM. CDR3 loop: CASSFPSGSYNEQFF. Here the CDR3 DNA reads TGTGCCAGCAGTTTTCCCAGCGGGAGCTACAATGAGCAGTTCTTC.

The CDR3 bases are TGCGCCAGCAGATCTGGGACAGGGGAGACAGATACGCAGTATTTT. Translation: CASRSGTGETDTQYF. The chain joins TRBV5-1 to TRBJ2-3; 10 bases match TRBD1. Losses at the gene ends were 5 bases for V and 3 bases for J; bases not matched to a gene: 6. Germline V gives CDR1 SGHRS, CDR2 YFSETQ. The CDR3 has 15 amino acids.

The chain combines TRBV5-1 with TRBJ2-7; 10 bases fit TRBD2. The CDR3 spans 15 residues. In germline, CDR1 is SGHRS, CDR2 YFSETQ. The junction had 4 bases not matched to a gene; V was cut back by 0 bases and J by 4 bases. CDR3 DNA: TGCGCCAGCAGCTTGGTAGCGGGAGGTATATACGAGCAGTACTTC. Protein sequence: CASSLVAGGIYEQYF.

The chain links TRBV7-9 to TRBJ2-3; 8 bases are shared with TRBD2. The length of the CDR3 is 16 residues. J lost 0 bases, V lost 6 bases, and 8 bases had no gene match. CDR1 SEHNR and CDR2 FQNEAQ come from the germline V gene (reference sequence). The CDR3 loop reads CASRSRASGSTDTQYF. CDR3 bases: TGTGCCAGCAGAAGTCGGGCTAGCGGGAGCACAGATACGCAGTATTTT.

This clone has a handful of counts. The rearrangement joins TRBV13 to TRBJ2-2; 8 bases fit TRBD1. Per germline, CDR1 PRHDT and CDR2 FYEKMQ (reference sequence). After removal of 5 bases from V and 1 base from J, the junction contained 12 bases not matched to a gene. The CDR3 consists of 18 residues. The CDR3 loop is CASSPRTGQSLNTGELFF. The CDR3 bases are TGTGCCAGCAGCCCCAGGACAGGGCAATCCCTGAACACCGGGGAGCTGTTTTTT.

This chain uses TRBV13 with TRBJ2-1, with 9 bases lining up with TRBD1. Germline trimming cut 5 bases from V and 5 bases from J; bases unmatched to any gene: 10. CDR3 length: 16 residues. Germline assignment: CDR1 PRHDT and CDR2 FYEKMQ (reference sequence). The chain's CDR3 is CASSLLGGTGNNEQFF. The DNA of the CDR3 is TGTGCCAGCAGCCTCCTTGGGGGGACAGGGAACAATGAGCAGTTCTTC.

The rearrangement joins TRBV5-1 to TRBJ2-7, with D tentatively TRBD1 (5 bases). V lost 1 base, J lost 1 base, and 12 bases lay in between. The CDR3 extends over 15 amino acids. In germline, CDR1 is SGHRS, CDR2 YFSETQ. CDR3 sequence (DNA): TGCGCCAGCAGCTTGTCTGACAGTTCATCCTACGAGCAGTACTTC. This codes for CASSLSDSSSYEQYF.

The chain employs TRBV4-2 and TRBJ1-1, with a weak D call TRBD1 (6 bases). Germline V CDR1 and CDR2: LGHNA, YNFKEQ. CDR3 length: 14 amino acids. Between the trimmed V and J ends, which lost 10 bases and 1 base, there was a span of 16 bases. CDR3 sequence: CATTYEQGNTEAFF. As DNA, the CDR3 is TGTGCCACAACGTATGAACAGGGGAACACTGAAGCTTTCTTT.

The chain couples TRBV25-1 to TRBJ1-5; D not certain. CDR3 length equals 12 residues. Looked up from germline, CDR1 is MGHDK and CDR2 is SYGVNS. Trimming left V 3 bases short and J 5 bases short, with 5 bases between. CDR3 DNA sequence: TGTGCCAGCAGTGACCCCCATCAGCCCCAGCATTTT. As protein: CASSDPHQPQHF.

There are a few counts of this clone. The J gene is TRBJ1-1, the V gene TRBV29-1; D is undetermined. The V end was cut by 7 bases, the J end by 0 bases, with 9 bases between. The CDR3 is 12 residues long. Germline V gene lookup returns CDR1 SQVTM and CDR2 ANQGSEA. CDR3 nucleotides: TGCAGCGGTACCAGCATGAACACTGAAGCTTTCTTT. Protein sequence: CSGTSMNTEAFF.

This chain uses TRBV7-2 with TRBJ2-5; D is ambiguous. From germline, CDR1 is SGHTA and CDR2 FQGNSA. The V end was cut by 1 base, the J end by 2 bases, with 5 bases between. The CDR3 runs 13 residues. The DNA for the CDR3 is TGTGCCAGCAGCTTAGTCCCGCAAGAGACCCAGTACTTC. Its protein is CASSLVPQETQYF.

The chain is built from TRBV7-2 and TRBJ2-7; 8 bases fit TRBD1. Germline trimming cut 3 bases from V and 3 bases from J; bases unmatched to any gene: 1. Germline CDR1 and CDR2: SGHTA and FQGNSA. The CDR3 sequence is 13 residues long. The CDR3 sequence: CASSFDRGYEQYF. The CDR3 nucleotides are TGTGCCAGCAGCTTTGACAGGGGCTACGAGCAGTACTTC.

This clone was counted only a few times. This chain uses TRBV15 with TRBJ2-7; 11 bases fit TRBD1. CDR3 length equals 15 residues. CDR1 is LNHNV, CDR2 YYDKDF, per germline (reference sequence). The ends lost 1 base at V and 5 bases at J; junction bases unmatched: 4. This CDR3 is CATSRGGTGGNEQYF. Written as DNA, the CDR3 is TGTGCCACCAGCAGAGGCGGGACAGGGGGAAACGAGCAGTACTTC.

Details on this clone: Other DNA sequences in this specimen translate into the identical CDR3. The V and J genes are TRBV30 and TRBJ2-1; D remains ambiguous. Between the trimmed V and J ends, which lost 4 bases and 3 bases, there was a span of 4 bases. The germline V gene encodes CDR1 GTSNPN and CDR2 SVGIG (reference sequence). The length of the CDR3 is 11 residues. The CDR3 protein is CAWTVYNEQFF. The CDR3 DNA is TGTGCCTGGACGGTCTACAATGAGCAGTTCTTC.

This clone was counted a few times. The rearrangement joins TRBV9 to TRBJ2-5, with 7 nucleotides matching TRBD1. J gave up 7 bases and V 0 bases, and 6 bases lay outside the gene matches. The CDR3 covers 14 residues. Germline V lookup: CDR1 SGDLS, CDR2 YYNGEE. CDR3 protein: CASSVEDRRRTQYF. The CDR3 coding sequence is TGTGCCAGCAGCGTAGAGGACAGGAGAAGGACCCAGTACTTC.

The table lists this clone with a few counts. The CDR3 loop is CASSRDQQETQYF. In DNA, the CDR3 is TGTGCCAGCTCACGGGACCAACAAGAGACCCAGTACTTC. This chain connects TRBV18 to TRBJ2-5; D tentatively reads TRBD1 or TRBD2 (5 bases each). Germline V gives CDR1 KGHSH, CDR2 LQKENI. This CDR3 has 13 residues. V gave up 4 bases and J gave up 2 bases, with 8 bases separating them. Looking up the rest from reference TRBV18 and TRBJ2-5 gives the full variable domain: NAGVMQNPRHLVRRRGQEARLRCSPMKGHSHVYWYRQLPEEGLKFMVYLQKENIIDESGMPKERFSAEFPKEGPSILRIQQVVRGDSAAYFCASSRDQQETQYFGPGTRLLVL.

The CDR3 spells CASGKQGKETQYF. DNA of the CDR3: TGTGCCAGTGGGAAGCAGGGGAAAGAGACCCAGTACTTC. V usage is TRBV28 and J usage is TRBJ2-5, with D possibly being TRBD1 (6 bases). V shed 9 bases and J shed 3 bases, with 14 bases lying between them. The germline gives CDR1 MDHEN, CDR2 SYDVKM. This CDR3 has 13 residues.

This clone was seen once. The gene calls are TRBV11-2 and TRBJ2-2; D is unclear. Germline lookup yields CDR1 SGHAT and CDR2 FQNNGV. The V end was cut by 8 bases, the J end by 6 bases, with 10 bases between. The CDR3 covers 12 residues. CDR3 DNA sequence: TGTGCCAGCTCGCGAAGCTCCGGGGAGCTGTTTTTT. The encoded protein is CASSRSSGELFF.

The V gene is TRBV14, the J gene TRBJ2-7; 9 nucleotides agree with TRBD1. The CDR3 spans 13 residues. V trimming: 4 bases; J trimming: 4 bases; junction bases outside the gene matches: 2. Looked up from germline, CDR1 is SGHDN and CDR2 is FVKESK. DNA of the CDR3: TGTGCCAGCAGCCTGACAGGGGGTTACGAGCAGTACTTC. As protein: CASSLTGGYEQYF.

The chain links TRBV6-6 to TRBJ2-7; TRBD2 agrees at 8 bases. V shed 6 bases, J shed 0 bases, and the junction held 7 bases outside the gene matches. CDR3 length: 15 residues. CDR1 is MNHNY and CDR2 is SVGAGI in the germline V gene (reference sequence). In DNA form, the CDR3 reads TGTGCCAGCAGCACCACTAGCGGTAGCTCCTACGAGCAGTACTTC. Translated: CASSTTSGSSYEQYF.